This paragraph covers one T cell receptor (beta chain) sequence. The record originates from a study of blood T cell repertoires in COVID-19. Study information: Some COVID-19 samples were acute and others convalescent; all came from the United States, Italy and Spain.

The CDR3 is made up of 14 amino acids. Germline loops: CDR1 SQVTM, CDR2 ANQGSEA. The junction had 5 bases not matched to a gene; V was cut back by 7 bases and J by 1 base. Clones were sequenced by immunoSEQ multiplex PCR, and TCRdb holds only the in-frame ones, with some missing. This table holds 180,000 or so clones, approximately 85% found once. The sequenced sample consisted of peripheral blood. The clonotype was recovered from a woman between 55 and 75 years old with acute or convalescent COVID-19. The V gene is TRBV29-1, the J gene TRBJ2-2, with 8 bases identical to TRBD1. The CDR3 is CSAQTGVNTGELFF. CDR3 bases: TGCAGCGCCCAGACAGGGGTGAACACCGGGGAGCTGTTTTTT.